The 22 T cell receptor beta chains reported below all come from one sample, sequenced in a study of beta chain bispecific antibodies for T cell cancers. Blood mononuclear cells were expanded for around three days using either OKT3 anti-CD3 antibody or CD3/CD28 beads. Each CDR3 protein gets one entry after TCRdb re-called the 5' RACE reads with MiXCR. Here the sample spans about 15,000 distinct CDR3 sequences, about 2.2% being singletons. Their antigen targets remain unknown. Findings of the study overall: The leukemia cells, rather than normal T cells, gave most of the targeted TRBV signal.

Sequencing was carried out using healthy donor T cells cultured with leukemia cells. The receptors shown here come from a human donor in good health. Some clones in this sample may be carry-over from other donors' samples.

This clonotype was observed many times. The CDR3 coding sequence is TGCAGTGCTAGAGGGGCCCTAAACACTGAAGCTTTCTTT. Residues: CSARGALNTEAFF. The V gene is TRBV20-1, the J gene TRBJ1-1; unclear D gene. Germline CDR1 DFQATT, CDR2 SNEGSKA (reference sequence). The CDR3 extends over 13 amino acids. Trimming left V 1 base short and J 2 bases short, with 8 bases between.

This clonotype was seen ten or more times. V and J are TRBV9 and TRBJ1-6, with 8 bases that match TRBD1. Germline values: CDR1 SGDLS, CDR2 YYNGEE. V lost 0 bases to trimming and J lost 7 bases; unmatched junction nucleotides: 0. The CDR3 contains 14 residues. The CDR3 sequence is CASSVGDRNSPLHF. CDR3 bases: TGTGCCAGCAGCGTAGGGGACAGGAATTCACCCCTCCACTTT.

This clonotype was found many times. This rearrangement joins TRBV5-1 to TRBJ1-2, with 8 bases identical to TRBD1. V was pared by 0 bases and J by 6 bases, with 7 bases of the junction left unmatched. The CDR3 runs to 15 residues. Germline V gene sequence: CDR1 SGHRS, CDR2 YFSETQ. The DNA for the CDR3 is TGCGCCAGCAGCTTGGGATGGGGACAGGAAGATGGCTACACCTTC. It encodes CASSLGWGQEDGYTF.

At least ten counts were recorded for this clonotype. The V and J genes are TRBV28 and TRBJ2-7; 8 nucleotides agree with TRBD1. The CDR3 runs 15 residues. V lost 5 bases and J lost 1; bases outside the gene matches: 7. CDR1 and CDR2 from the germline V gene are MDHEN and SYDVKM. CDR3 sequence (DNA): TGTGCCAGCAGTCCCAGACAGGGGTCTTCCTACGAGCAGTACTTC. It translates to CASSPRQGSSYEQYF. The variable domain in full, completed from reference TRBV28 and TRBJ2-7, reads DVKVTQSSRYLVKRTGEKVFLECVQDMDHENMFWYRQDPGLGLRLIYFSYDVKMKEKGDIPEGYSVSREKKERFSLILESASTNQTSMYLCASSPRQGSSYEQYFGPGTRLTVT.

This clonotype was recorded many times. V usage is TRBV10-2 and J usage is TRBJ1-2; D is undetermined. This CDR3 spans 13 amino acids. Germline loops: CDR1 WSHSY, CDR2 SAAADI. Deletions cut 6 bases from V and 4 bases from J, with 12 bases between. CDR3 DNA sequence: TGCGCCAGCAGCTCAGGACCGAGCTATGGCTACACCTTC. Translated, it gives CASSSGPSYGYTF.

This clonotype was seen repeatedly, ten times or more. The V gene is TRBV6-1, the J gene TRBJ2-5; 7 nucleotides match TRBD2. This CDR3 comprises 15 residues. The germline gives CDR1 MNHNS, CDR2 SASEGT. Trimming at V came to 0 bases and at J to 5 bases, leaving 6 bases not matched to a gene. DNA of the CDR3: TGTGCCAGCAGTGAAGCGCGGGGGAGTGGGGAGACCCAGTACTTC. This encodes CASSEARGSGETQYF.

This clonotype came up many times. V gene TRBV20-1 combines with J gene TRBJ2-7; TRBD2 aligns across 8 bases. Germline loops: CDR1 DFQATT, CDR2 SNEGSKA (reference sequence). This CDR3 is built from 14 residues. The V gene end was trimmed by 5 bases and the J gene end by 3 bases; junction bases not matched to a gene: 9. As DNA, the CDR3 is TGCAGTGCTGGGGGTAGCGGGGAAAACTACGAGCAGTACTTC. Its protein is CSAGGSGENYEQYF.

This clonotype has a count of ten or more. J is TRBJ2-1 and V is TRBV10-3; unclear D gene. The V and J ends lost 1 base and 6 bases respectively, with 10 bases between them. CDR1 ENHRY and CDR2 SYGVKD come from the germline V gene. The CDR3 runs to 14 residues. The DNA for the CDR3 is TGTGCCATCAGTGAGTTCGGGCAGCTCAATGAGCAGTTCTTC. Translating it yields CAISEFGQLNEQFF.

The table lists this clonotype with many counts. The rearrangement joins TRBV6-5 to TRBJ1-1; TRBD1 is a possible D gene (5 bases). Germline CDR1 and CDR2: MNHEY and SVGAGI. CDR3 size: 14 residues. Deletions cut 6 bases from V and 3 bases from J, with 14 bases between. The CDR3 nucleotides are TGTGCCAGCAGGCAACCGGGGGTCTACACTGAAGCTTTCTTT. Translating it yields CASRQPGVYTEAFF.

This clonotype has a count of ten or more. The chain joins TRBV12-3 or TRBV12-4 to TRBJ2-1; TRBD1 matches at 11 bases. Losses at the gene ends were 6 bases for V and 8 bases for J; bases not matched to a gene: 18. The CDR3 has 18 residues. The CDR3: CASSPLDEGQGDIYEQFF. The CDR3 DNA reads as TGTGCCAGCAGCCCTTTAGATGAGGGACAGGGGGATATCTATGAGCAGTTCTTC.

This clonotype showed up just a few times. The CDR3 DNA reads TGTGCCAGCAGCCAAGATGACGCATGGAGAGATACGCAGTATTTT. This translates into CASSQDDAWRDTQYF. J is TRBJ2-3 and V is TRBV3-1, with no clear D. V was pared by 0 bases and J by 5 bases, with 12 bases between. CDR3 length: 15 residues. CDR1 is LGHDT and CDR2 is YNNKEL in the germline V gene (reference sequence).

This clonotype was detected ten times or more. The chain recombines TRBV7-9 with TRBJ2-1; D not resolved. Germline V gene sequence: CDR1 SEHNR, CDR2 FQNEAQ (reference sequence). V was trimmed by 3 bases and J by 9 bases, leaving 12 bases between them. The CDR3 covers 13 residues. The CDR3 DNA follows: TGTGCCAGCAGCTTTCTGAAGTTTGGTGAGCAGTTCTTC. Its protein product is CASSFLKFGEQFF.

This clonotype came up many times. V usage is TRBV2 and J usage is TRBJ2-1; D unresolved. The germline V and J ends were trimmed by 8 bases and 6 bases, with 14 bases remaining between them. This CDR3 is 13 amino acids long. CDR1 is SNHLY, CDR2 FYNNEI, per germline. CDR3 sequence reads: CASEKGSSNEQFF. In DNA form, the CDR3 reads TGTGCCAGCGAAAAGGGTAGTTCCAATGAGCAGTTCTTC.

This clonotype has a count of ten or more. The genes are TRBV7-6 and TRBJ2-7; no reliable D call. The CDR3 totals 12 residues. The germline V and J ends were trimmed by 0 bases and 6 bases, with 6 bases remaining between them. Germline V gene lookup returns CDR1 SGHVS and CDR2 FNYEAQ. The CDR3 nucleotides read TGTGCCAGCAGCTTAGCTGGAAGCGAGCAGTACTTC. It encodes CASSLAGSEQYF.

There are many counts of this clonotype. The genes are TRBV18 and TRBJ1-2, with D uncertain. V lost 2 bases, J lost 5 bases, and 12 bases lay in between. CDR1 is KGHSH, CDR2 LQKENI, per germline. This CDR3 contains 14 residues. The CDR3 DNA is TGTGCCAGCTCACCAGAGGGCGTCAGATATGGCTACACCTTC. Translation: CASSPEGVRYGYTF.

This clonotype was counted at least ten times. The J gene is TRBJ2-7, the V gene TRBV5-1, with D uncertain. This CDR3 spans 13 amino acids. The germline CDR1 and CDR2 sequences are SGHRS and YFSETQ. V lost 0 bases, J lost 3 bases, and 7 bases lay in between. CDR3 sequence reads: CASSLAEDYEQYF. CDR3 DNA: TGCGCCAGCAGCTTGGCCGAAGACTACGAGCAGTACTTC.

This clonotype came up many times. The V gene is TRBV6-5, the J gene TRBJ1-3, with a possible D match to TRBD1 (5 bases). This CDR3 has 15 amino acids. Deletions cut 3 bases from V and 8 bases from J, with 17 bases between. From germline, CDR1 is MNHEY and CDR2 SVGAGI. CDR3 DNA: TGTGCCAGCAGTTATGAAGCAGGGATTGGTCACACCATATATTTT. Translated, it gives CASSYEAGIGHTIYF.

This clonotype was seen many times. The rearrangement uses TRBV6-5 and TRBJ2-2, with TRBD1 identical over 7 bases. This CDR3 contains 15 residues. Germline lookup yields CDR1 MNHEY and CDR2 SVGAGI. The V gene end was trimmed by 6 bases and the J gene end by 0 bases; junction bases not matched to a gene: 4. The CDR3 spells CASSRGTANTGELFF. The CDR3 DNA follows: TGTGCCAGCAGCAGGGGGACCGCGAACACCGGGGAGCTGTTTTTT.

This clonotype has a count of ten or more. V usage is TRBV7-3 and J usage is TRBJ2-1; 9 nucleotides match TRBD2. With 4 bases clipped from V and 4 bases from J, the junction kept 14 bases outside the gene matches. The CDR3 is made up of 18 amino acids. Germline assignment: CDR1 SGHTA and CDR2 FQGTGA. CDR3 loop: CASSSPLAGHKGYNEQFF. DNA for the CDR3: TGTGCCAGCAGCTCTCCACTAGCGGGTCATAAAGGTTACAATGAGCAGTTCTTC.

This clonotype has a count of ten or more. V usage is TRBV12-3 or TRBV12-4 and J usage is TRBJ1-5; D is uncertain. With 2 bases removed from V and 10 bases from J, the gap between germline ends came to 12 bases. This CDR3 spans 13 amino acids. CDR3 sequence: CASSLPPSQPQHF. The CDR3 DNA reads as TGTGCCAGCAGTTTACCCCCTAGTCAACCCCAGCATTTT.

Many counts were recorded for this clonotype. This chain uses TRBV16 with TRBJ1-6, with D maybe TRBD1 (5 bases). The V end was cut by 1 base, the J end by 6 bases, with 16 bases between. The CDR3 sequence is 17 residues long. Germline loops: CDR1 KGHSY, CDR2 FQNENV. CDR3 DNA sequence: TGTGCCAGCAGCCAATGGGGGGAAGAAGTACTTAATTCACCCCTCCACTTT. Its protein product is CASSQWGEEVLNSPLHF.

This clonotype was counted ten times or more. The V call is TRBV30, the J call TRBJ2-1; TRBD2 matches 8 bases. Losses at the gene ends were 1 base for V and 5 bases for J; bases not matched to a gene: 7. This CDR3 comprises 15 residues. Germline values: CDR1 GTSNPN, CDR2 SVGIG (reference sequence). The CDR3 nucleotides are TGTGCCTGGAGTGGGGGGTTTAGCGGGGACAATGAGCAGTTCTTC. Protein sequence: CAWSGGFSGDNEQFF.